Below, 5 T cell receptor beta chains from the same sample are listed, as sequenced in a study of T cell responses to AZD1222 COVID-19 vaccine. Assay used: immunoSEQ multiplex PCR; TCRdb lists only in-frame clones, some missing. The data hold some 99,000 clones, with around nine tenths observed a single time. The specimen comprised peripheral blood, sampled on day 0 of AZD1222 vaccination. These receptor sequences come from an adult in good health.

The chain employs TRBV7-3 and TRBJ2-1, with 7 bases identical to TRBD2. The ends lost 6 bases at V and 4 bases at J; junction bases unmatched: 12. Per germline, CDR1 SGHTA and CDR2 FQGTGA. The CDR3 spans 16 residues. The CDR3 sequence: CASSPREGTLYNEQFF. In nucleotides, the CDR3 is TGTGCCAGCAGTCCAAGGGAGGGGACCCTTTACAATGAGCAGTTCTTC.

The gene calls are TRBV24-1 and TRBJ2-3, with D maybe TRBD2 (6 bases). Between the trimmed V and J ends, which lost 8 bases and 0 bases, there was a span of 11 bases. The CDR3 is 14 amino acids. The germline gives CDR1 KGHDR, CDR2 SFDVKD. DNA for the CDR3: TGTGCCACCACTGGCGGGGTCAGCACAGATACGCAGTATTTT. It specifies CATTGGVSTDTQYF.

V is TRBV7-2 and J is TRBJ1-6; unclear D gene. The CDR3 is 12 residues long. Trimming left V 5 bases short and J 8 bases short, with 7 bases between. Germline CDR1 is SGHTA and CDR2 is FQGNSA. DNA of the CDR3: TGTGCCAGCAGCCACAGTGATTCACCCCTCCACTTT. This translates into CASSHSDSPLHF. The full variable domain, its missing parts supplied by reference TRBV7-2 and TRBJ1-6, is GAGVSQSPSNKVTEKGKDVELRCDPISGHTALYWYRQSLGQGLEFLIYFQGNSAPDKSGLPSDRFSAERTGGSVSTLTIQRTQQEDSAVYLCASSHSDSPLHFGNGTRLTVT.

This chain joins TRBV19 and TRBJ1-1; D is unclear. The germline V gene has CDR1 LNHDA and CDR2 SQIVND (reference sequence). The CDR3 length is 14 residues. V lost 3 bases to trimming and J lost 1 base, with 9 bases between them. This chain's CDR3 is CASSMKPSNTEAFF. As DNA, the CDR3 is TGTGCCAGTAGTATGAAACCTTCGAACACTGAAGCTTTCTTT. The variable domain in full, with the rest retrieved from reference TRBV19 and TRBJ1-1, is DGGITQSPKYLFRKEGQNVTLSCEQNLNHDAMYWYRQDPGQGLRLIYYSQIVNDFQKGDIAEGYSVSREKKESFPLTVTSAQKNPTAFYLCASSMKPSNTEAFFGQGTRLTVV.

The gene calls are TRBV28 and TRBJ1-2, with 7 bases that match TRBD1. Germline V lookup: CDR1 MDHEN, CDR2 SYDVKM. The ends lost 3 bases at V and 4 bases at J; junction bases unmatched: 8. The CDR3 extends over 15 amino acids. For the CDR3, the DNA is TGTGCCAGCAGTTTGGGGGACAGAATCCTCTATGGCTACACCTTC. It codes for CASSLGDRILYGYTF.